The sequence of this T cell receptor (beta chain) was determined in a study of blood T cell repertoires in COVID-19. About the study: Acute and convalescent COVID-19 samples came from the United States, Italy and Spain.

Germline CDR1 reads LNHDA; CDR2 reads SQIVND (reference sequence). The CDR3 has 13 amino acids. V lost 3 bases and J 3 bases, leaving 8 bases between the germline ends. The cohort comprised adults aged 18 to 89 years residing in approximately 22 US areas. In the original analysis: Estimation of nucleated cell counts was performed using reference gene primer amplification. Clones were read by immunoSEQ multiplex PCR, and TCRdb kept only the in-frame ones, dropping some. The V and J calls and clone size were taken over from that table, and D and trimming were inferred from the DNA. The sample yields about 250,000 clones, just over 85% seen once.

This rearrangement joins TRBV19 to TRBJ1-2, with TRBD1 as a possible D gene (5 bases). The sequence was obtained from a man aged 40-49 years who had recovered from COVID-19. Sequenced: PBMCs or T cells enriched from blood (not recorded which). The CDR3, as DNA: TGTGCCAGTAGTATGGGGGGTTACTATGGCTACACCTTC. This translates into CASSMGGYYGYTF.